What follows are 10 T cell receptor beta chains derived from one specimen sequenced in a study of PD-1 blockade in classical Hodgkin lymphoma. This sample's time point: cycle 4 day 1 (C4D1), after about 6 weeks of nivolumab. Each of the patients experienced relapse following autologous stem cell transplantation, and their brentuximab vedotin exposure differed. Isolated CD8+ T cells were derived from thawed PBMCs through magnetic negative selection. Generated by immunoSEQ multiplex PCR, the TCRdb table keeps only in-frame clones and is missing some. The sample has around 4,000 clones; over 60% are singletons. The sample consisted of CD8+ T cells from blood, taken before the fourth cycle of nivolumab. These TCRs come from a human donor with classical Hodgkin lymphoma.

This chain connects TRBV5-5 to TRBJ1-2, with TRBD1 as a possible D gene (5 bases). Germline CDR1 is SGHKS and CDR2 is YYEKEE (reference sequence). The CDR3 contains 13 residues. With 1 base removed from V and 4 bases from J, the gap between germline ends came to 8 bases. The CDR3: CASSLYGGYGYTF. As DNA, the CDR3 is TGTGCCAGCAGCTTGTACGGGGGCTATGGCTACACCTTC.

The chain joins TRBV5-1 to TRBJ1-2; 9 positions match TRBD1. The CDR3 is 22 residues long. Germline lookup yields CDR1 SGHRS and CDR2 YFSETQ. J gave up 0 bases and V 7 bases, and 28 bases lay outside the gene matches. This chain's CDR3 is CASYSHPAENPGQGASNYGYTF. The CDR3 region has the DNA TGCGCCAGCTACAGCCACCCCGCTGAAAATCCGGGACAGGGAGCCTCTAACTATGGCTACACCTTC.

This chain links TRBV27 with TRBJ1-5, with TRBD1 matching 7 bases. Unmatched junction bases numbered 8, after V lost 4 bases and J lost 5 bases. The CDR3 has 15 residues. Germline CDR1 reads MNHEY; CDR2 reads SMNVEV (reference sequence). CDR3 coding DNA: TGTGCCAGCAGTTCCTTCCCAGGGGGGGATCAGCCCCAGCATTTT. Translation gives CASSSFPGGDQPQHF.

This chain joins TRBV11-3 and TRBJ2-5; D might be TRBD1 (6 bases). This CDR3 contains 14 residues. V lost 5 bases and J lost 2, with 12 bases in between. Germline V lookup: CDR1 SGHNT, CDR2 YENEEA. The chain's CDR3 is CASSPRGSQETQYF. CDR3 sequence (DNA): TGTGCCAGCAGCCCTAGGGGGTCGCAAGAGACCCAGTACTTC.

The chain has TRBV2 and TRBJ2-6; maybe TRBD1 (5 bases). V gave up 1 base and J gave up 5 bases, with 12 bases separating them. Germline assignment: CDR1 SNHLY and CDR2 FYNNEI. This CDR3 comprises 16 residues. Here the CDR3 DNA reads TGTGCCAGCAGTGAAGAATGGGGCGCGAGGGCCAACGTCCTGACTTTC. Translated, it gives CASSEEWGARANVLTF.

V usage is TRBV4-1 and J usage is TRBJ2-3, with D possibly matching TRBD2 (6 bases). This CDR3 is built from 15 residues. Germline CDR1 MGHRA, CDR2 YSYEKL. Trimming removed 0 bases from V and 6 bases from J, with 13 bases in between. CDR3 loop: CASSQEKGGPDTQYF. The CDR3 bases are TGCGCCAGCAGCCAAGAGAAAGGAGGGCCGGATACGCAGTATTTT.

In this sample, this clone turned up a few times. The rearrangement joins TRBV6-5 to TRBJ2-1; D is undetermined. The V gene lost 7 bases and the J gene lost 1 base, with 11 bases spanning the gap. Per germline, CDR1 MNHEY and CDR2 SVGAGI. This CDR3 has 14 amino acids. The CDR3 region has the DNA TGTGCCAGCAACCCGATTTGGTCCTACAATGAGCAGTTCTTC. This sequence encodes CASNPIWSYNEQFF.

This chain connects TRBV10-2 to TRBJ2-1; TRBD2 matches 9 bases. Germline CDR1 and CDR2: WSHSY and SAAADI. Trimming took 4 bases from V and 4 from J; bases not matched to a gene: 5. The CDR3 length is 15 residues. The CDR3: CASSVRTSAYNEQFF. The CDR3 coding sequence is TGCGCCAGCAGTGTAAGGACTAGCGCATACAATGAGCAGTTCTTC.

The chain employs TRBV5-6 and TRBJ1-5; TRBD1 might be the D (5 bases). This CDR3 region has 12 residues. Germline V gives CDR1 SGHDT, CDR2 YYEEEE. Trimming took 0 bases from V and 10 from J, leaving 8 bases between them. In nucleotides, the CDR3 is TGTGCCAGCAGCTTGGCTCAGGGCCCCCAGCATTTT. It codes for CASSLAQGPQHF. The whole variable domain, filled in from reference TRBV5-6 and TRBJ1-5, reads DAGVTQSPTHLIKTRGQQVTLRCSPKSGHDTVSWYQQALGQGPQFIFQYYEEEERQRGNFPDRFSGHQFPNYSSELNVNALLLGDSALYLCASSLAQGPQHFGDGTRLSIL.

The chain carries TRBV6-6 and TRBJ2-1, with 10 bases that match TRBD2. With 0 bases clipped from V and 12 bases from J, the junction kept 5 bases outside the gene matches. Germline CDR1 and CDR2: MNHNY and SVGAGI (reference sequence). The CDR3 is made up of 14 amino acids. CDR3 region: CASSYSSGGPLQFF. Here the CDR3 DNA reads TGTGCCAGCAGTTACTCTAGCGGGGGGCCTCTGCAGTTCTTC.